This T cell receptor beta chain was found in a study of T cell responses to AZD1222 COVID-19 vaccine. This clone was recorded only once. Antigen specificity is unknown. Findings of the study overall: The study reported that nearly half of spike-specific TCRs target unmutated variant regions. After two AZD1222 doses, spike-specific TCR breadth and depth rose versus day 0.

The table came from immunoSEQ multiplex PCR; TCRdb's copy has only in-frame clones and leaves some out. The data contain around 100,000 clones, 80% to 90% of them seen just once; the ten biggest clones take up about 20%. Germline V lookup: CDR1 SGHTA, CDR2 FQGNSA. The CDR3 covers 16 residues. The J segment lost 9 bases and the V segment lost 5 bases, leaving 15 bases of the junction unmatched. The sequencing here drew on peripheral blood, taken on day 0 of AZD1222 vaccination. This clonotype was sampled from an adult in good health. The gene calls are TRBV7-2 and TRBJ2-1; 8 bases are a match to TRBD2. The CDR3 spells CASSPGGSGRAGEQFF. CDR3 nucleotide sequence: TGTGCCAGCAGCCCCGGGGGGTCCGGGAGGGCCGGTGAGCAGTTCTTC. Full variable domain (outside the CDR3, taken from reference TRBV7-2 and TRBJ2-1): GAGVSQSPSNKVTEKGKDVELRCDPISGHTALYWYRQSLGQGLEFLIYFQGNSAPDKSGLPSDRFSAERTGGSVSTLTIQRTQQEDSAVYLCASSPGGSGRAGEQFFGPGTRLTVL.